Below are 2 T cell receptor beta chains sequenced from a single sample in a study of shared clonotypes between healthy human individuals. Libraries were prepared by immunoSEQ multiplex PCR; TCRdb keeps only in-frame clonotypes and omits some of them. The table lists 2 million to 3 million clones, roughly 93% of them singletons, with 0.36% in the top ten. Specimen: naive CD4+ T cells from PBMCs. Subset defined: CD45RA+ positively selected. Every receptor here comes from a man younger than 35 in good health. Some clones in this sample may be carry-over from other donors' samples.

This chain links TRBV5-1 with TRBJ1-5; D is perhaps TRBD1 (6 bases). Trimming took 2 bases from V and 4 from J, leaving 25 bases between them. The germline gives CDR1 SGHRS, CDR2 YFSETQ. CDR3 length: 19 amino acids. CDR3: CASSFATRLRDTKNQPQHF. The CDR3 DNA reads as TGCGCCAGCAGCTTTGCCACCCGCCTTCGGGACACCAAGAATCAGCCCCAGCATTTT.

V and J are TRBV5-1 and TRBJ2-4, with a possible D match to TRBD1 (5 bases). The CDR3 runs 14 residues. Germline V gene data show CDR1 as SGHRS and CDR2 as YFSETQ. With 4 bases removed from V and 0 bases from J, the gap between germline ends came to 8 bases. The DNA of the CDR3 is TGCGCCAGCAGCCCTGGGGCAGCCAAAAACATTCAGTACTTC. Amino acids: CASSPGAAKNIQYF.